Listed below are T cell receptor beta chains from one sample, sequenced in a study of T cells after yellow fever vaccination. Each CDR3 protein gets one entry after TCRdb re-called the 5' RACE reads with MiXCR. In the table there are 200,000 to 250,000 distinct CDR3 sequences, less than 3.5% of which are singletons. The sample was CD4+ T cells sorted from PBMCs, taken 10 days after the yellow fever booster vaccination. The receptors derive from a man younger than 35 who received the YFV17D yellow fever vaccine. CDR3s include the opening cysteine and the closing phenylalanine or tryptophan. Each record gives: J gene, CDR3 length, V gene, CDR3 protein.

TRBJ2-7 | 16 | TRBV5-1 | CASTLGGSLGTYEQYF
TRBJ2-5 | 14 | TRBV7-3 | CASSPNGGQETQYF
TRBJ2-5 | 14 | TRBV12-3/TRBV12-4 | CASGLRGGFETQYF
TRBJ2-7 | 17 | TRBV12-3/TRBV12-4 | CASSTGPGLAGFYEQYF
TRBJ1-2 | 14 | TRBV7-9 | CASSARENSYGYTF
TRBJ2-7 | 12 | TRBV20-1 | CSVGTGSREQYF
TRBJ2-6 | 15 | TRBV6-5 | CASRGSLSGANVLTF
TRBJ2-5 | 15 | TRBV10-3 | CAISEGGTGGQTQYF
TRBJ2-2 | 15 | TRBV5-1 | CASSLAGGATGELFF
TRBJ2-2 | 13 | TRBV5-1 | CASGNQGDGELFF
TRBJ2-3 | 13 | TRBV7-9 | CASSPSSTDTQYF
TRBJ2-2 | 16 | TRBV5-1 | CASSLSRPSNTGELFF
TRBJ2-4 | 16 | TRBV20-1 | CSAIEPLKTEKNIQYF
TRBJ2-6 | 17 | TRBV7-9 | CASSSATGFSGANVLTF
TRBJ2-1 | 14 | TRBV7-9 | CASSLVGVVNEQFF
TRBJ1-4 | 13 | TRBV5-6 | CASSLSRRGKLFF